The next 15 T cell receptor beta chains were all read from a single sample in a study of cytomegalovirus exposure and HLA in healthy donors. PCR involved 60 Vbeta and 13 Jbeta primers. Assay: immunoSEQ multiplex PCR; the TCRdb copy retains only in-frame clones and omits some. The repertoire holds 150,000 to 200,000 clones, with just over 75% as singletons. Material: PBMCs. The receptors derive from a woman aged 60 to 75 in good health and CMV-seropositive.

The chain uses TRBV18 and TRBJ2-7; no clear D. This CDR3 is 16 amino acids long. Germline loops: CDR1 KGHSH, CDR2 LQKENI. Trimming stripped 3 bases from V and 0 bases from J, with 15 bases between. The CDR3 reads CASSPISQTSSYEQYF. The CDR3 bases are TGTGCCAGCTCACCCATCTCACAGACGAGCTCCTACGAGCAGTACTTC.

The chain combines TRBV2 with TRBJ2-1; 14 bases line up with TRBD2. The germline V gene encodes CDR1 SNHLY and CDR2 FYNNEI. CDR3 length: 18 residues. V trimming: 2 bases; J trimming: 7 bases; junction bases outside the gene matches: 10. The CDR3 loop reads CASSETGTSGSLMNEQFF. The CDR3 nucleotides read TGTGCCAGCAGTGAAACCGGGACTAGCGGGAGTTTAATGAATGAGCAGTTCTTC.

This clone was detected only once. This chain joins TRBV5-1 and TRBJ1-3; D is unresolved. The CDR3 is 15 residues long. Deletions cut 0 bases from V and 2 bases from J, with 9 bases between. Germline loops: CDR1 SGHRS, CDR2 YFSETQ. CDR3 in amino acids: CASSLVTGAGNTIYF. CDR3 sequence (DNA): TGCGCCAGCAGCTTGGTTACGGGTGCTGGAAACACCATATATTTT.

The genes are TRBV5-1 and TRBJ1-4; TRBD1 might be the D (5 bases). The CDR3 runs to 16 residues. Trimming took off 7 bases at V and 2 bases at J, with 18 bases between the two ends. Germline CDR1 SGHRS, CDR2 YFSETQ. This CDR3 reads CASSIGGTPTNEKLFF. The CDR3 bases are TGCGCCAGCTCGATTGGGGGGACTCCGACTAATGAAAAACTGTTTTTT. Variable domain in full (rest from reference TRBV5-1 and TRBJ1-4): KAGVTQTPRYLIKTRGQQVTLSCSPISGHRSVSWYQQTPGQGLQFLFEYFSETQRNKGNFPGRFSGRQFSNSRSEMNVSTLELGDSALYLCASSIGGTPTNEKLFFGSGTQLSVL.

There are a few counts of this clone. A read error may produce the germline difference seen at one junction end. The rearrangement uses TRBV5-4 and TRBJ2-4, with a tentative D call TRBD2 (5 bases). There are 15 residues in the CDR3. Germline CDR1 and CDR2: SGHNT and YYREEE (reference sequence). The CDR3 region is CASSLRGLSKNSQYF. The CDR3 DNA follows: TGTGCCAGCAGCCTCCGGGGTCTATCCAAAAACAGTCAGTACTTC.

The chain has TRBV2 and TRBJ2-3; 13 bases align to TRBD2. V shed 6 bases, J shed 1 base, and the junction held 7 bases outside the gene matches. Germline CDR1 SNHLY, CDR2 FYNNEI. This CDR3 has 17 amino acids. CDR3 in DNA: TGTGCCAGCAGCCCCGGGACTAGCGGGAAGCGCACAGATACGCAGTATTTT. This codes for CASSPGTSGKRTDTQYF.

This clone was seen a handful of times. This chain joins TRBV29-1 and TRBJ2-2; D gene ambiguous. This CDR3 has 13 residues. V lost 3 bases to trimming and J lost 1 base, with 6 bases between them. Germline loops: CDR1 SQVTM, CDR2 ANQGSEA. In nucleotides, the CDR3 is TGCAGCGTTGATTCCGGGAACACCGGGGAGCTGTTTTTT. Translation: CSVDSGNTGELFF.

The rearrangement uses TRBV18 and TRBJ2-3; TRBD2 matches at 9 bases. Losses at the gene ends were 2 bases for V and 1 base for J; bases not matched to a gene: 4. Germline V lookup: CDR1 KGHSH, CDR2 LQKENI. The CDR3 is 16 amino acids. CDR3 in DNA: TGTGCCAGCTCACCATTGGCTAGCGGGGGCACAGATACGCAGTATTTT. It codes for CASSPLASGGTDTQYF.

The V gene is TRBV5-1, the J gene TRBJ1-4; unclear D gene. The germline V gene has CDR1 SGHRS and CDR2 YFSETQ. With 7 bases removed from V and 8 bases from J, the gap between germline ends came to 18 bases. This CDR3 contains 14 residues. This CDR3 reads CASAKDGRKEKLFF. The CDR3 DNA reads as TGCGCCAGCGCCAAGGATGGGAGGAAAGAAAAACTGTTTTTT.

The V gene is TRBV7-2, the J gene TRBJ1-6, with 7 positions matching TRBD1. This CDR3 region has 14 residues. The V and J ends lost 1 base and 10 bases, in that order; junction bases with no gene match: 4. Germline assignment: CDR1 SGHTA and CDR2 FQGNSA. As DNA, the CDR3 is TGTGCCAGCAGCTTAGGAGGGGGCGGATCACCCCTCCACTTT. This gives the protein CASSLGGGGSPLHF. Together with reference TRBV7-2 and TRBJ1-6, the CDR3 gives the full variable domain: GAGVSQSPSNKVTEKGKDVELRCDPISGHTALYWYRQSLGQGLEFLIYFQGNSAPDKSGLPSDRFSAERTGGSVSTLTIQRTQQEDSAVYLCASSLGGGGSPLHFGNGTRLTVT.

A remark on this clone: The junction departs from germline at one end; a sequencing error may be responsible. The gene calls are TRBV30 and TRBJ2-6, with D possibly being TRBD1 (5 bases). CDR1 and CDR2 from the germline V gene are GTSNPN and SVGIG (reference sequence). There are 16 residues in the CDR3. CDR3 in amino acids: CAWNGVESPGANGLTF. The CDR3 region has the DNA TGTGCCTGGAATGGGGTGGAAAGCCCTGGGGCCAACGGCCTGACTTTC.

This sequence joins TRBV11-3 and TRBJ2-7, with TRBD1 as a possible D gene (6 bases). V lost 1 base, J lost 2 bases, and 6 bases lay in between. The length of the CDR3 is 13 residues. Germline lookup yields CDR1 SGHNT and CDR2 YENEEA. Here the CDR3 DNA reads TGTGCCAGCAGCTTAGGGGGGCCCTACGAGCAGTACTTC. Translating gives CASSLGGPYEQYF.

CDR3 sequence (DNA): TGTGCCAGCAGTCCCAGGGCGTACAATGAGCAGTTCTTC. It specifies CASSPRAYNEQFF. The chain combines TRBV27 with TRBJ2-1; D might be TRBD1 (5 bases). Germline CDR1 MNHEY, CDR2 SMNVEV (reference sequence). This CDR3 is 13 amino acids long. Deletions cut 5 bases from V and 4 bases from J, with 9 bases between.

This clone was seen a single time. The chain carries TRBV4-2 and TRBJ2-5; D not resolved. The CDR3 is made up of 15 amino acids. The germline V and J ends were trimmed by 0 bases and 5 bases, with 13 bases remaining between them. Germline assignment: CDR1 LGHNA and CDR2 YNFKEQ. The CDR3 DNA reads TGTGCCAGCAGCCAAGATCAACAGCTTTACGAGACCCAGTACTTC. This sequence encodes CASSQDQQLYETQYF.

This rearrangement joins TRBV7-9 to TRBJ1-6, with a tentative D call TRBD1 (5 bases). V was cut by 6 bases and J by 2 bases, with 11 bases left in between. Per germline, CDR1 SEHNR and CDR2 FQNEAQ (reference sequence). The CDR3 sequence is 15 residues long. The CDR3 sequence is CASRRQGPYNSPLHF. The DNA for the CDR3 is TGTGCCAGCAGAAGGCAGGGTCCCTATAATTCACCCCTCCACTTT.